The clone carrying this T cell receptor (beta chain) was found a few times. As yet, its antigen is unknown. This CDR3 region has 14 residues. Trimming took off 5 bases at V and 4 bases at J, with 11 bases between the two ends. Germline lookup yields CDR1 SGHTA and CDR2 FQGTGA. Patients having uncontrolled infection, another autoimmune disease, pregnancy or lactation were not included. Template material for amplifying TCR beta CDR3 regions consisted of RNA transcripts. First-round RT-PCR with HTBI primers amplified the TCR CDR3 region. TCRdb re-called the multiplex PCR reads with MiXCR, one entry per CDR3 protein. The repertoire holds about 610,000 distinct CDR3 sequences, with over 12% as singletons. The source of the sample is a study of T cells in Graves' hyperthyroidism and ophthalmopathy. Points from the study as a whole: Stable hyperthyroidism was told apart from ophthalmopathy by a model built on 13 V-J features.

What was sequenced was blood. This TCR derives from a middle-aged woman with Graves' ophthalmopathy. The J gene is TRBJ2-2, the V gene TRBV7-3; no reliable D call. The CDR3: CASSPIGSTGELFF. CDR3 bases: TGTGCCAGCAGCCCTATAGGAAGCACCGGGGAGCTGTTTTTT.